This TCR beta chain derives from a study of blood T cell repertoires in COVID-19. Sequenced by immunoSEQ multiplex PCR; TCRdb stores in-frame clones only, minus some. The repertoire consists of tens of thousands of clones, with just over 85% occurring once and the leading ten covering approximately 4.6%. Sequencing was performed on peripheral blood. This TCR was recovered from a human donor in a cohort sampled during active COVID-19.

The CDR3 spells CASSQEGCVGGGQETQYF. CDR3 DNA sequence: TGCGCCAGCAGCCAAGAAGGATGTGTAGGGGGAGGGCAAGAGACCCAGTACTTC. The genes are TRBV4-3 and TRBJ2-5; a weak D match, TRBD2 (7 bases). The CDR3 runs to 18 residues. V shed 0 bases and J shed 2 bases, with 19 bases lying between them. In germline, CDR1 is LGHNA, CDR2 YSLEER.